This T cell receptor (beta chain) appears in the sequencing data of a study of blood T cell repertoires in COVID-19. Study at large: Acute and convalescent COVID-19 samples came from the United States, Italy and Spain.

Sequencing was performed with immunoSEQ multiplex PCR; in TCRdb, only in-frame clones are kept and a portion is missing. The sample records under 500,000 clones, about 90% being singletons. The CDR3 is made up of 14 amino acids. The germline CDR1 and CDR2 sequences are MNHNS and SASEGT. V was trimmed by 2 bases and J by 4 bases, leaving 12 bases between them. This sequence originates from a woman aged 18-29 years with acute COVID-19. V usage is TRBV6-1 and J usage is TRBJ2-7; weak D call: TRBD1 (6 bases). Specimen: PBMCs or T cells enriched from blood (not recorded which). In DNA, the CDR3 is TGTGCCAGCAGTGAATTGGCAGGGGCTTACGAGCAGTACTTC. Amino acids: CASSELAGAYEQYF.